This T cell receptor beta chain derives from a study of post-analysis software for immune sequencing data. Unique molecular identifiers had been added to the TCR beta cDNA libraries. TCRdb recomputed calls from the PCR reads with MiXCR, one row per CDR3 protein. The sample lists 150,000 or so distinct CDR3 sequences, under 40% occurring once. The length of the CDR3 is 16 residues. Germline V lookup: CDR1 SGHVS, CDR2 FQNEAQ. The junction had 9 bases not matched to a gene; V was cut back by 1 base and J by 7 bases. Sample: blood, taken after autologous hematopoietic stem cell transplantation. This receptor was taken from a girl aged 10-17 years with multiple sclerosis. The chain links TRBV7-8 to TRBJ2-1; 8 positions agree with TRBD2. The CDR3 is CASSLVAGNTQNEQFF. The CDR3 DNA sequence: TGTGCCAGCAGCTTAGTAGCGGGAAACACACAGAATGAGCAGTTCTTC. The full variable domain, rest sourced from reference TRBV7-8 and TRBJ2-1, is GAGVSQSPRYKVAKRGQDVALRCDPISGHVSLFWYQQALGQGPEFLTYFQNEAQLDKSGLPSDRFFAERPEGSVSTLKIQRTQQEDSAVYLCASSLVAGNTQNEQFFGPGTRLTVL.